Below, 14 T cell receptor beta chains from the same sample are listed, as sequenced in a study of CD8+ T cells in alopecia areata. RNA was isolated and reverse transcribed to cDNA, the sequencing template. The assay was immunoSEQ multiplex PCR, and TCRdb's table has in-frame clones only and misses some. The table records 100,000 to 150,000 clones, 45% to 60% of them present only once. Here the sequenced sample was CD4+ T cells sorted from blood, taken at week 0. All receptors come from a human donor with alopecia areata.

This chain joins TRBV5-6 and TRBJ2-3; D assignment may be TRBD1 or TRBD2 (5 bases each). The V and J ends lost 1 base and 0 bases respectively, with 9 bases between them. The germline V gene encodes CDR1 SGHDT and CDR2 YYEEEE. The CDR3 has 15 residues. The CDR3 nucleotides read TGTGCCAGCAGCTTGAGGGGACCAAGCACAGATACGCAGTATTTT. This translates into CASSLRGPSTDTQYF. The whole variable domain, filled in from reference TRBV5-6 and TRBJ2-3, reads DAGVTQSPTHLIKTRGQQVTLRCSPKSGHDTVSWYQQALGQGPQFIFQYYEEEERQRGNFPDRFSGHQFPNYSSELNVNALLLGDSALYLCASSLRGPSTDTQYFGPGTRLTVL.

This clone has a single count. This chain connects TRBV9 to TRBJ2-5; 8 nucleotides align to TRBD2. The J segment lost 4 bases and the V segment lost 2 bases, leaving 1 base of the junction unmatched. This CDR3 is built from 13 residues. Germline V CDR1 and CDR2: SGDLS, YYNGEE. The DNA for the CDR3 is TGTGCCAGCAGCGTGAGCGGGGGAGAGACCCAGTACTTC. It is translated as CASSVSGGETQYF.

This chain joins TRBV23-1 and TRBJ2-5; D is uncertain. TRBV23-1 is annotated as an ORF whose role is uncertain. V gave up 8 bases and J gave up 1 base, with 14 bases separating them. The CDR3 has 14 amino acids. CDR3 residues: CASGPRWAQETQYF. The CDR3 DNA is TGCGCCAGCGGTCCTCGATGGGCCCAAGAGACCCAGTACTTC.

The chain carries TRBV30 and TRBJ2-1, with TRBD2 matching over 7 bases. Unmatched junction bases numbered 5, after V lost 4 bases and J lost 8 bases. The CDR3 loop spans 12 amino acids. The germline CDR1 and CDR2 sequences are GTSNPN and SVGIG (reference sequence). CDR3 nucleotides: TGTGCCTGGACGACTCGGGGGGATGAGCAGTTCTTC. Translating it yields CAWTTRGDEQFF.

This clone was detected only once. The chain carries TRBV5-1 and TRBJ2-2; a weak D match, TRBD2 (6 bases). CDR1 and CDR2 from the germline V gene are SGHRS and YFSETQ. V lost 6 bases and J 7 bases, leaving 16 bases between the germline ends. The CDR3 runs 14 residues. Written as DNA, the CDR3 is TGCGCCAGCAACTTACCTAGCGTAAACGGGGAGCTGTTTTTT. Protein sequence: CASNLPSVNGELFF.

In DNA, the CDR3 is TGTGCCAGCTCACCACCGCGCGGGGGGCTCCAAGAGACCCAGTACTTC. Translation: CASSPPRGGLQETQYF. V gene TRBV18 combines with J gene TRBJ2-5; 8 nucleotides match TRBD2. Germline V gene sequence: CDR1 KGHSH, CDR2 LQKENI. Trimming at V came to 0 bases and at J to 1 base, leaving 4 bases not matched to a gene. This CDR3 comprises 16 residues.

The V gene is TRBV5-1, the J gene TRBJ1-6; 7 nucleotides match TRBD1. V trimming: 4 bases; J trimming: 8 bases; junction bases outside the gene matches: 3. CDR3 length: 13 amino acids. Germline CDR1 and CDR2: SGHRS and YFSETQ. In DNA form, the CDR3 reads TGCGCCAGCAGCACCGGACAGGATTCACCCCTCCACTTT. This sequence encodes CASSTGQDSPLHF.

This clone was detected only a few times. The DNA of the CDR3 is TGCGCCAGCAGCCAAGACAGGGATACTGGCTACACCTTC. It is translated as CASSQDRDTGYTF. The rearrangement uses TRBV4-3 and TRBJ1-2; D perhaps matches TRBD1 (5 bases). The CDR3 has 13 residues. CDR1 is LGHNA and CDR2 is YSLEER in the germline V gene. V lost 0 bases to trimming and J lost 7 bases, with 9 bases between them.

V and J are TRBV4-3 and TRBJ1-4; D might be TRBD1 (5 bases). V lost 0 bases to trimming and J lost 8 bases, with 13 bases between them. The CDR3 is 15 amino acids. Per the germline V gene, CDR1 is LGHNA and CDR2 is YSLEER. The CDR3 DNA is TGCGCCAGCAGCCAAGAAGGCAGGGTAGTAGAAAAACTGTTTTTT. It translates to CASSQEGRVVEKLFF.

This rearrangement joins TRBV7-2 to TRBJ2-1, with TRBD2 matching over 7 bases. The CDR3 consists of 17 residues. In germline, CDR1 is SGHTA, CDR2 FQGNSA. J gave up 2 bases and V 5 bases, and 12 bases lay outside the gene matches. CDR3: CASSLVTSVRAYNEQFF. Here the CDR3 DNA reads TGTGCCAGCAGCCTCGTTACTAGCGTAAGGGCCTACAATGAGCAGTTCTTC.

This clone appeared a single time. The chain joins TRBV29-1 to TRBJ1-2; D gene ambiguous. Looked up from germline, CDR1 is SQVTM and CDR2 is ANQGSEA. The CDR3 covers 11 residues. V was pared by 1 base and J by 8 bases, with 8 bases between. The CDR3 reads CSVEVPEGYTF. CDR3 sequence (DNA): TGCAGCGTTGAAGTCCCGGAAGGCTACACCTTC.

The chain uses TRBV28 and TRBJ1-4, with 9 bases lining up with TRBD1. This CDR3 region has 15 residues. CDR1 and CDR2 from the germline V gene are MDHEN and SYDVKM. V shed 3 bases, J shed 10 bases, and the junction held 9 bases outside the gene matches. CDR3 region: CASSFLTGGGGKLFF. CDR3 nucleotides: TGTGCCAGCAGTTTCCTTACAGGGGGCGGGGGAAAACTGTTTTTT.

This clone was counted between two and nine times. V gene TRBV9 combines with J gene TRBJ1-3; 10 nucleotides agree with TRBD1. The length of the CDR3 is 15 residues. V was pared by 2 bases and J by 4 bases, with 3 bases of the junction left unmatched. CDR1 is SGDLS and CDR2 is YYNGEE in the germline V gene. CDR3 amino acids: CASSVTGGAGNTIYF. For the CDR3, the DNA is TGTGCCAGCAGCGTGACAGGGGGCGCGGGAAACACCATATATTTT.

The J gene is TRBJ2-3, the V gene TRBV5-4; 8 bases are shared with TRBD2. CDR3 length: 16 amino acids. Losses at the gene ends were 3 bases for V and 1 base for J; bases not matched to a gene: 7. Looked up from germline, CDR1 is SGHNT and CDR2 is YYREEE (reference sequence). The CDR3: CASSSATSARTDTQYF. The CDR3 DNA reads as TGTGCCAGCAGCTCGGCGACTAGCGCCCGCACAGATACGCAGTATTTT.